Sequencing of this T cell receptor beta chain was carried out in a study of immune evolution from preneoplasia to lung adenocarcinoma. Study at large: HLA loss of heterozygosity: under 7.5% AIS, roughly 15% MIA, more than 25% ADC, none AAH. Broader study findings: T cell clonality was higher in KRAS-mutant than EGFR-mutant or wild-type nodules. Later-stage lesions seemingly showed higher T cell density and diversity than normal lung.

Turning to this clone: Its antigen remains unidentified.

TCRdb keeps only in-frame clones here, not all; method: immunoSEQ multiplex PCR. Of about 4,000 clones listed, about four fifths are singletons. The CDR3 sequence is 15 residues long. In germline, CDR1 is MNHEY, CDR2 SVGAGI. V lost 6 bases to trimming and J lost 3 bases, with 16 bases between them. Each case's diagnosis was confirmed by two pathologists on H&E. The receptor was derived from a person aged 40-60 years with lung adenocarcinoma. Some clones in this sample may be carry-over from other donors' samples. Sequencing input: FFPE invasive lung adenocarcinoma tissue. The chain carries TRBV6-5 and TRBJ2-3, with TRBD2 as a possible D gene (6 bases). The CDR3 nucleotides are TGTGCCAGCAGCCACGAGGCGGGACGAACAGATACGCAGTATTTT. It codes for CASSHEAGRTDTQYF.